This TCR beta chain was found in a study of blood T cell repertoires in COVID-19 (dated by TCRdb to about 2020). At the level of the whole study: Collaborator samples came from the United States, Italy and Spain and covered acute and convalescent phases of COVID-19. The sample metadata nearly always contained a de-identified subject ID, COVID-19 status, age in years and sex. The material from the prospective study consisted of cDNA or gDNA derived from T cells, B-cell-depleted T cells, or PBMCs. The repertoires were released in a freely available public database intended as a resource for research on the immune response to SARS-CoV-2. HLA class I and class II types, where available, came from metadata supplied by the sample provider rather than from assay-based typing. The dataset comprised deeply sampled blood TCRbeta repertoires from subjects exposed to, actively infected with, or recovered from COVID-19. The samples were drawn from two sources: the first 160 participants of the ongoing ImmuneRACE study, and about 1,300 subjects contributed by 6 global collaborators. What the research found in general, with its limitations: How much clinical and demographic metadata was included differed by source and by participant, and the metadata was provided uncurated.

The immunoSEQ Assay, a bias-controlled multiplex PCR, was used to amplify TCRbeta CDR3 regions from genomic DNA. For the original study's pipeline: The number of nucleated cells in each sample was estimated by amplification of reference gene primers within the assay. Sequence reads were collapsed and filtered to measure the absolute abundance of every unique TCRbeta CDR3 rearrangement. For each sample, productive Simpson clonality was calculated as the square root of Simpson's diversity index over productive rearrangements. TCRdb carries this immuneACCESS record with in-frame sequences only. Its versions omit some clonotypes, under half of them owing to an unresolved V gene in the studies checked, with the rest unexplained. V, J and clone size reflect that table, while D and trimming were determined from the DNA. In all, the sample holds roughly 220,000 clones, and almost 90% of those were seen once. Roughly 14% of the sample belongs to the ten largest clones.

A distance of 5 bases separates the germline ends of V and J, which lose 0 bases and 5 bases respectively. Including the terminal cysteine and phenylalanine, the CDR3 comprises 13 residues. The sequence is cut down to CDR3 DNA, 39 bases in frame from base 1. The germline V gene specifies MNHEY as CDR1 and SVGAGI as CDR2. Participants in the prospective study were aged roughly 18 to 89 years, lived in about two dozen United States geographic areas, and enrolled through a virtual design. Cohort assignment in the prospective study relied on participant-reported clinical history from a screening survey and a study questionnaire. Mobile phlebotomists in the prospective study collected whole blood, serum and a nasopharyngeal or oropharyngeal swab from every participant. Over a roughly two-month period, participants in the prospective study had the option of providing additional blood draws and questionnaires. Blood samples from the prospective study were shipped frozen or at room temperature prior to DNA extraction.

This clone was detected only a few times. No cognate antigen has been identified for it. Base qualities are not at hand, and no much larger clone is one base apart. The chain couples TRBV6-5 to TRBJ2-1; the D region possibly corresponds to TRBD2 (5 bases align). Material: PBMCs or T cells enriched from blood (not recorded which). This TCR came from a woman in her fifties or sixties with acute COVID-19. The CDR3 protein sequence reads: CASSYSRDNEQFF. The DNA sequence is as follows: TGTGCCAGCAGTTACTCGAGGGACAATGAGCAGTTCTTC.